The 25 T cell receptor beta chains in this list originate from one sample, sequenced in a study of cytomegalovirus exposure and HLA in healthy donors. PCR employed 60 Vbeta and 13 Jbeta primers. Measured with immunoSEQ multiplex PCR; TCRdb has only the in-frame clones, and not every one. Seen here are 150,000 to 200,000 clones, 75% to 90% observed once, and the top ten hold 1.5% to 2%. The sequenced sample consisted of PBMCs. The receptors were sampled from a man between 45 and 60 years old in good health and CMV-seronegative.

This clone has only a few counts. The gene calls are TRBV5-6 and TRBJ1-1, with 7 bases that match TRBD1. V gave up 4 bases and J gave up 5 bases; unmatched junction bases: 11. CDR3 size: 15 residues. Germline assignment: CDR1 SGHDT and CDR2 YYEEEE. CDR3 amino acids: CASSLRTGARTEAFF. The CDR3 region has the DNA TGTGCCAGCAGCCTGCGGACAGGCGCGAGGACTGAAGCTTTCTTT.

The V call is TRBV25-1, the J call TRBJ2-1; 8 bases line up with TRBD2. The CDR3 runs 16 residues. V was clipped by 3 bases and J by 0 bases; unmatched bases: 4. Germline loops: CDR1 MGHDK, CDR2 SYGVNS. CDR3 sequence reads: CASSDSAGGSYNEQFF. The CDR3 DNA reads TGTGCCAGCAGTGACTCTGCGGGAGGCTCCTACAATGAGCAGTTCTTC.

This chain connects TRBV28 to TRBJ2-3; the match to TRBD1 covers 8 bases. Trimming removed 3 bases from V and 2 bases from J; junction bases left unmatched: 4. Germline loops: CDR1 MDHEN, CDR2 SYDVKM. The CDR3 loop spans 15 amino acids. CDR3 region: CASSFGQGATDTQYF. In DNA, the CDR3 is TGTGCCAGCAGTTTTGGACAGGGCGCCACAGATACGCAGTATTTT.

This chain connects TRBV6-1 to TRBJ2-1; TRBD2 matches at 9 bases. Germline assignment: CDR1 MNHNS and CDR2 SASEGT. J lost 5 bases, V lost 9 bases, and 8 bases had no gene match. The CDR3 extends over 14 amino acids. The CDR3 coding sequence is TGTGCCAGTAGAACTAGCGGGTGGGACAATGAGCAGTTCTTC. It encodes CASRTSGWDNEQFF.

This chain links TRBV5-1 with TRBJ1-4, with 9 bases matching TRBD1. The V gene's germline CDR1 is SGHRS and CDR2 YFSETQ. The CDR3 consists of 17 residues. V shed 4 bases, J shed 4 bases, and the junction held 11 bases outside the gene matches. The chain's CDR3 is CASSLGTGSGLNEKLFF. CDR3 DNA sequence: TGCGCCAGCAGCCTGGGGACAGGGTCAGGACTTAATGAAAAACTGTTTTTT.

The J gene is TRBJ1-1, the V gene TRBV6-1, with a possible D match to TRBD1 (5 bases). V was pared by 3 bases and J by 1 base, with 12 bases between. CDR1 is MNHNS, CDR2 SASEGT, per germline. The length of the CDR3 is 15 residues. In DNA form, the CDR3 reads TGTGCCAGCAGTGAGCAGCCAGGGTCGAACACTGAAGCTTTCTTT. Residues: CASSEQPGSNTEAFF.

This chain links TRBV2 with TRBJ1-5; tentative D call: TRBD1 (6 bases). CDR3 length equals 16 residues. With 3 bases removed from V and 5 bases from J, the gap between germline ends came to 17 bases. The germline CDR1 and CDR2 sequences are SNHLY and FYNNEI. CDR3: CASSDRPQAGDQPQHF. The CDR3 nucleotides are TGTGCCAGCAGTGATCGGCCCCAAGCAGGGGATCAGCCCCAGCATTTT.

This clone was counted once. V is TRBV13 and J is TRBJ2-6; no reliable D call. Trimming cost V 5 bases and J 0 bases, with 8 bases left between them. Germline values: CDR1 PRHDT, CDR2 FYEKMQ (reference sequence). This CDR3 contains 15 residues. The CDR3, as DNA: TGTGCCAGCAGCCGCCGGGTCTCTGGGGCCAACGTCCTGACTTTC. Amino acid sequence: CASSRRVSGANVLTF.

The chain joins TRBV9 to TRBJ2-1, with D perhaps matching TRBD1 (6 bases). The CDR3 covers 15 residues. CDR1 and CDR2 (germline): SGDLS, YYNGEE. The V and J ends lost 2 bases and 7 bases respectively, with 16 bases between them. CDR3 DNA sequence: TGTGCCAGCAGCGTGGGGGCGGGTACGGGGAATGAGCAGTTCTTC. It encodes CASSVGAGTGNEQFF.

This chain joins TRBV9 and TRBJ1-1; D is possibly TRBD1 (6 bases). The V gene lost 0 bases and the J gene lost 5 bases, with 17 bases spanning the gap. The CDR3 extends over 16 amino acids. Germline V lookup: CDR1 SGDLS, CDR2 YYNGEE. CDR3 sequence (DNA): TGTGCCAGCAGCGTAGGGGCAGGGGAGGGTAGGACTGAAGCTTTCTTT. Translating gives CASSVGAGEGRTEAFF.

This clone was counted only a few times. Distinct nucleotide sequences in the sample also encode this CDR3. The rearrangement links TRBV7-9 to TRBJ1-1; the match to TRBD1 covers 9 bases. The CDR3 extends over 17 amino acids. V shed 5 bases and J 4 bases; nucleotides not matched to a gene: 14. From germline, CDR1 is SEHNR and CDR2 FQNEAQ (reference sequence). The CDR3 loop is CASSHPPGQGFVTEAFF. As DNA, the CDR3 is TGTGCCAGCAGCCACCCTCCGGGACAGGGCTTCGTCACTGAAGCTTTCTTT.

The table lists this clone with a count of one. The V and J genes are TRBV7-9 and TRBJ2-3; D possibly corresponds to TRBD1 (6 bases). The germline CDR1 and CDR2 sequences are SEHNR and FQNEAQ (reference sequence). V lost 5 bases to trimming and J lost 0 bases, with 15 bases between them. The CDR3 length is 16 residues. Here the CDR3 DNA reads TGTGCCAGCAGCCAAAGGACAGCTTCTAGCACAGATACGCAGTATTTT. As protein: CASSQRTASSTDTQYF.

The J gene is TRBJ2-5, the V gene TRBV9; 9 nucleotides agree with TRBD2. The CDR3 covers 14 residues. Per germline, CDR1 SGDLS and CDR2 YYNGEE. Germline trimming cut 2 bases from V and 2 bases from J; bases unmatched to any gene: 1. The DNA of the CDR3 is TGTGCCAGCAGCGTGGGACTAGCTCAAGAGACCCAGTACTTC. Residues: CASSVGLAQETQYF.

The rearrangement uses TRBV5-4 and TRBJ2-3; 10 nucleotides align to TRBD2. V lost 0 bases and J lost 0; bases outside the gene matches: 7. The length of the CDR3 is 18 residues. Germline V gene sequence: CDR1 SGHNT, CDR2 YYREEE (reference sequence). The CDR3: CASSLVASGGASTDTQYF. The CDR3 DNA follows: TGTGCCAGCAGCTTGGTCGCTAGCGGGGGCGCTAGCACAGATACGCAGTATTTT.

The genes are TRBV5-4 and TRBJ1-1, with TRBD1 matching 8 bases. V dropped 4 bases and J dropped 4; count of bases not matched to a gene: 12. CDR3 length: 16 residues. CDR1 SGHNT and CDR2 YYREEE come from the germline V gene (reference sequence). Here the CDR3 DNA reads TGTGCCAGCAGCGCCGGGGACAGGTTGGCTTTCACTGAAGCTTTCTTT. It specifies CASSAGDRLAFTEAFF.

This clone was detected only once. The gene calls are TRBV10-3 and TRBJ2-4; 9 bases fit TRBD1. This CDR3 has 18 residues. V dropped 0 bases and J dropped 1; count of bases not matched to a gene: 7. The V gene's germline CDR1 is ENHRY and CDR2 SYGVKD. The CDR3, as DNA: TGTGCCATCAGTGAGTCTGTCATACAGGGGGCGGCCAAAAACATTCAGTACTTC. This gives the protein CAISESVIQGAAKNIQYF.

The CDR3 is CASSLGARQNYGYTF. DNA for the CDR3: TGTGCCAGCAGTTTAGGGGCCAGACAAAACTATGGCTACACCTTC. V and J are TRBV28 and TRBJ1-2, with D perhaps matching TRBD1 (5 bases). Trimming pared 2 bases from V and 2 bases from J, leaving 12 bases between. The CDR3 sequence is 15 residues long. From germline, CDR1 is MDHEN and CDR2 SYDVKM.

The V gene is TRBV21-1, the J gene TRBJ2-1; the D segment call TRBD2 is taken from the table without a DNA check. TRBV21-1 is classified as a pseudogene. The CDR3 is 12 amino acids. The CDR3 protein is CASTGGSDEQFF. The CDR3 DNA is TGTGCCAGCACCGGGGGGTCCGATGAGCAGTTCTTC.

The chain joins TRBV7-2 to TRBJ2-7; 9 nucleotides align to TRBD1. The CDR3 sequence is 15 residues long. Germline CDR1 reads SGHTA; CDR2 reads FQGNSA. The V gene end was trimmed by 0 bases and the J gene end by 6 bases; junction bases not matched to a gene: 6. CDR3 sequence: CASSLAGGQGGEQYF. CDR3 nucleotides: TGTGCCAGCAGCTTAGCGGGGGGACAGGGCGGCGAGCAGTACTTC. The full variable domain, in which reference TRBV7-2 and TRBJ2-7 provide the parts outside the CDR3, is GAGVSQSPSNKVTEKGKDVELRCDPISGHTALYWYRQSLGQGLEFLIYFQGNSAPDKSGLPSDRFSAERTGGSVSTLTIQRTQQEDSAVYLCASSLAGGQGGEQYFGPGTRLTVT.

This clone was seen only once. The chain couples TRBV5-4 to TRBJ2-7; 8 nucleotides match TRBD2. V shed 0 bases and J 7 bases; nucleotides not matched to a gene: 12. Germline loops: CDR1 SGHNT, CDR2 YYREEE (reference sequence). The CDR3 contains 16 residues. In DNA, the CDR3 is TGTGCCAGCAGCTTGGATTTGAGCGTTCGGGGGGGAGAGCAGTACTTC. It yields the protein CASSLDLSVRGGEQYF.

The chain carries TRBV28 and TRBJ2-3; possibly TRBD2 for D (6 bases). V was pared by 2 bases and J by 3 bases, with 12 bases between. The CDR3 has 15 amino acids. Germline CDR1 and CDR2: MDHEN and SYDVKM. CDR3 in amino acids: CASSLAGIGTDTQYF. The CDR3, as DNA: TGTGCCAGCAGTTTAGCGGGGATCGGAACAGATACGCAGTATTTT.

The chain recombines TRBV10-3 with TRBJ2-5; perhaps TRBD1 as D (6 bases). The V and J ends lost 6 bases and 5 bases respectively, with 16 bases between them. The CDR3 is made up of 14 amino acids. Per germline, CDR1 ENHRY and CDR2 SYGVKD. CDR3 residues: CAISQTGPEETQYF. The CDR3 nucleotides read TGTGCCATCAGCCAGACAGGTCCGGAGGAGACCCAGTACTTC.

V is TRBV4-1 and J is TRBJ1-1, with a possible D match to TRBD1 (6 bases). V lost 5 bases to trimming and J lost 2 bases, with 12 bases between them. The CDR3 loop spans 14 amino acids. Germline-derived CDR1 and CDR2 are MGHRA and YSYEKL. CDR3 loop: CASSLEDRNTEAFF. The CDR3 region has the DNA TGCGCCAGCAGCTTAGAGGACAGAAACACTGAAGCTTTCTTT.

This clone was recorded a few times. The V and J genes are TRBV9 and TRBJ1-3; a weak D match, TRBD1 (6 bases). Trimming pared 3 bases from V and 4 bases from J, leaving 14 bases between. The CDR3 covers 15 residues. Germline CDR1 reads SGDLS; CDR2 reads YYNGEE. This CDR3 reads CASSAMTGSGNTIYF. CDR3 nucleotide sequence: TGTGCCAGCAGCGCGATGACAGGCTCCGGAAACACCATATATTTT.

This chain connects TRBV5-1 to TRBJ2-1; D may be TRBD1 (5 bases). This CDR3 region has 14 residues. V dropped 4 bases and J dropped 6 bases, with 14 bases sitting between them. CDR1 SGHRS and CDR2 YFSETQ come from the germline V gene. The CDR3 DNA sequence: TGCGCCAGCAGCGTGGACCCAGGGCCCAATGAGCAGTTCTTC. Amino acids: CASSVDPGPNEQFF.